Presented here are 24 T cell receptor beta chains from one specimen sequenced in a study of OX40 agonist ivuxolimab in advanced cancers. Data came from immunoSEQ multiplex PCR; TCRdb stores just in-frame clones and leaves some out. Altogether 70,000 or so clones are present, 80% to 90% being singletons, with the ten largest covering 2% to 2.5%. The sample consisted of CD4+ or CD8+ T cells sorted from blood, taken in a trial of the OX40 agonist ivuxolimab. The receptor source for this set is an adult with an advanced solid tumor such as melanoma, head and neck, liver or kidney cancer.

This sequence joins TRBV5-1 and TRBJ2-7; possibly TRBD1 or TRBD2 for D (5 bases each). The V end lost 4 bases, the J end lost 7 bases, and 15 bases lay between the germline ends. CDR1 is SGHRS, CDR2 YFSETQ, per germline. This CDR3 is 13 amino acids long. The CDR3 is CASSRMRGGEQYF. DNA for the CDR3: TGCGCCAGCAGCCGAATGAGGGGCGGAGAGCAGTACTTC.

This chain connects TRBV7-2 to TRBJ1-3; the D gene is possibly TRBD1 (5 bases). This CDR3 is 17 amino acids long. Germline lookup yields CDR1 SGHTA and CDR2 FQGNSA. V lost 1 base, J lost 4 bases, and 17 bases lay in between. The CDR3 loop is CASSLGGVGAMGNTIYF. The CDR3 DNA sequence: TGTGCCAGCAGCTTAGGGGGGGTGGGCGCGATGGGAAACACCATATATTTT.

The rearrangement links TRBV4-3 to TRBJ2-3; D ambiguous. Trimming pared 0 bases from V and 0 bases from J, leaving 10 bases between. CDR3 length: 16 residues. Per the germline V gene, CDR1 is LGHNA and CDR2 is YSLEER. CDR3 amino acids: CASSQDQATSTDTQYF. CDR3 in DNA: TGCGCCAGCAGCCAAGATCAGGCGACTAGCACAGATACGCAGTATTTT.

Concerning this clone itself: The sample has other DNA sequences that encode this CDR3 too. This rearrangement joins TRBV9 to TRBJ1-1; perhaps TRBD1 as D (5 bases). The CDR3 contains 13 residues. Germline CDR1 and CDR2: SGDLS and YYNGEE. Trimming removed 4 bases at V and 3 bases at J, with 10 bases between. This chain's CDR3 is CASSPGGYTEAFF. The CDR3 bases are TGTGCCAGCAGCCCGGGGGGGTACACTGAAGCTTTCTTT.

The chain recombines TRBV18 with TRBJ2-1; unclear D gene. The germline gives CDR1 KGHSH, CDR2 LQKENI. CDR3 size: 13 residues. V was trimmed by 3 bases and J by 1 base, leaving 4 bases between them. CDR3 sequence: CASSPTSYNEQFF. For the CDR3, the DNA is TGTGCCAGCTCACCGACTTCCTACAATGAGCAGTTCTTC.

A few counts support this clone. V gene TRBV6-1 combines with J gene TRBJ2-6; TRBD1 aligns across 7 bases. From germline, CDR1 is MNHNS and CDR2 SASEGT. The CDR3 runs 18 residues. The ends lost 4 bases at V and 2 bases at J; junction bases unmatched: 11. The CDR3 reads CASSGQGNLKPGANVLTF. The CDR3 coding sequence is TGTGCCAGCAGTGGACAGGGAAACTTGAAGCCTGGGGCCAACGTCCTGACTTTC.

The count of this clone is one. V and J are TRBV7-6 and TRBJ2-7; 7 bases agree with TRBD2. V was pared by 5 bases and J by 8 bases, with 12 bases of the junction left unmatched. CDR3 length: 14 amino acids. Germline CDR1 reads SGHVS; CDR2 reads FNYEAQ. The CDR3 DNA follows: TGTGCCAGCAGCCCTGATGGCGGGAGAAGGAAGCAGTACTTC. It yields the protein CASSPDGGRRKQYF.

The rearrangement joins TRBV5-1 to TRBJ2-1; tentatively, D is TRBD1 (6 bases). V was cut by 1 base and J by 7 bases, with 12 bases left in between. CDR3 size: 14 residues. Germline CDR1 SGHRS, CDR2 YFSETQ. CDR3 in DNA: TGCGCCAGCAGCTTGTGGGGCCAGGGGAATGAGCAGTTCTTC. Protein: CASSLWGQGNEQFF.

The chain carries TRBV2 and TRBJ1-2; D not resolved. Germline values: CDR1 SNHLY, CDR2 FYNNEI. V was cut by 2 bases and J by 0 bases, with 13 bases left in between. CDR3 size: 16 residues. CDR3 bases: TGTGCCAGCAGTGAAAAAGGCGGGCTATCTAACTATGGCTACACCTTC. This translates into CASSEKGGLSNYGYTF.

J is TRBJ2-7 and V is TRBV10-3, with unresolved D. Trimming removed 6 bases at V and 1 base at J, with 4 bases between. This CDR3 spans 11 amino acids. Germline loops: CDR1 ENHRY, CDR2 SYGVKD. CDR3 sequence: CAIRRSYEQYF. Written as DNA, the CDR3 is TGTGCCATCAGGCGATCCTACGAGCAGTACTTC.

The gene calls are TRBV11-3 and TRBJ2-3; weak D call: TRBD1 (6 bases). Germline V gene sequence: CDR1 SGHNT, CDR2 YENEEA. The CDR3 has 15 residues. The V gene lost 5 bases and the J gene lost 0 bases, with 12 bases spanning the gap. CDR3 in amino acids: CASSPGVDSTDTQYF. DNA of the CDR3: TGTGCCAGCAGCCCAGGGGTGGACAGCACAGATACGCAGTATTTT.

The rearrangement joins TRBV7-9 to TRBJ1-6, with 7 bases identical to TRBD1. The CDR3 sequence is 14 residues long. After removal of 6 bases from V and 7 bases from J, the junction contained 6 bases not matched to a gene. Germline loops: CDR1 SEHNR, CDR2 FQNEAQ (reference sequence). In DNA form, the CDR3 reads TGTGCCAGCAGTTTACAGGGGCCGAATTCACCCCTCCACTTT. Protein: CASSLQGPNSPLHF.

This chain connects TRBV27 to TRBJ1-5; 7 bases align to TRBD1. Germline assignment: CDR1 MNHEY and CDR2 SMNVEV (reference sequence). After removal of 6 bases from V and 0 bases from J, the junction contained 11 bases not matched to a gene. CDR3 length: 17 residues. Written as DNA, the CDR3 is TGTGCCAGCAGACGCCTGACAGGGAGTTATAGCAATCAGCCCCAGCATTTT. It translates to CASRRLTGSYSNQPQHF.

This clone appeared a few times. The V call is TRBV18, the J call TRBJ1-2; D uncertain. Germline V lookup: CDR1 KGHSH, CDR2 LQKENI. V was trimmed by 0 bases and J by 2 bases, leaving 10 bases between them. The CDR3 is made up of 15 amino acids. CDR3 in DNA: TGTGCCAGCTCACCACCGAGTCAGCGCAACTATGGCTACACCTTC. This codes for CASSPPSQRNYGYTF. Based on the CDR3 plus reference TRBV18 and TRBJ1-2, the full variable domain is NAGVMQNPRHLVRRRGQEARLRCSPMKGHSHVYWYRQLPEEGLKFMVYLQKENIIDESGMPKERFSAEFPKEGPSILRIQQVVRGDSAAYFCASSPPSQRNYGYTFGSGTRLTVV.

The chain combines TRBV28 with TRBJ1-2, with a tentative D call TRBD1 (6 bases). This CDR3 has 11 residues. V lost 5 bases to trimming and J lost 9 bases, with 10 bases between them. Germline CDR1 is MDHEN and CDR2 is SYDVKM. DNA of the CDR3: TGTGCCAGCAGTGGCCGGGACAGCTACACCTTC. It specifies CASSGRDSYTF.

The chain recombines TRBV30 with TRBJ1-2; 8 bases map to TRBD1. The V and J ends lost 1 base and 6 bases, in that order; junction bases with no gene match: 7. The CDR3 is made up of 14 amino acids. CDR1 is GTSNPN and CDR2 is SVGIG in the germline V gene (reference sequence). The chain's CDR3 is CAWSAKDRANGYTF. The CDR3 nucleotides read TGTGCCTGGAGTGCAAAGGACAGGGCCAATGGCTACACCTTC. Full variable domain (rest looked up from reference TRBV30 and TRBJ1-2): SQTIHQWPATLVQPVGSPLSLECTVEGTSNPNLYWYRQAAGRGLQLLFYSVGIGQISSEVPQNLSASRPQDRQFILSSKKLLLSDSGFYLCAWSAKDRANGYTFGSGTRLTVV.

The rearrangement uses TRBV7-2 and TRBJ1-1; the D is unclear. The CDR3 loop spans 14 amino acids. V lost 7 bases, J lost 2 bases, and 14 bases lay in between. Per germline, CDR1 SGHTA and CDR2 FQGNSA. The CDR3 nucleotides are TGTGCCAGCACCCCGACGCGCCTTAACACTGAAGCTTTCTTT. Amino acid sequence: CASTPTRLNTEAFF. Variable domain in full (rest from reference TRBV7-2 and TRBJ1-1): GAGVSQSPSNKVTEKGKDVELRCDPISGHTALYWYRQSLGQGLEFLIYFQGNSAPDKSGLPSDRFSAERTGGSVSTLTIQRTQQEDSAVYLCASTPTRLNTEAFFGQGTRLTVV.

V is TRBV7-2 and J is TRBJ2-7; no firm D call. The CDR3 runs 15 residues. The germline V gene encodes CDR1 SGHTA and CDR2 FQGNSA. V lost 2 bases to trimming and J lost 0 bases, with 11 bases between them. CDR3 region: CASSLSPGSSYEQYF. The CDR3 nucleotides read TGTGCCAGCAGCTTAAGCCCCGGTAGCTCCTACGAGCAGTACTTC. Drawing the rest from reference TRBV7-2 and TRBJ2-7, the complete variable domain is GAGVSQSPSNKVTEKGKDVELRCDPISGHTALYWYRQSLGQGLEFLIYFQGNSAPDKSGLPSDRFSAERTGGSVSTLTIQRTQQEDSAVYLCASSLSPGSSYEQYFGPGTRLTVT.

The rearrangement links TRBV9 to TRBJ1-6, with TRBD1 as a possible D gene (5 bases). This CDR3 has 15 amino acids. V lost 1 base and J 7 bases, leaving 12 bases between the germline ends. CDR1 is SGDLS, CDR2 YYNGEE, per germline. CDR3 DNA: TGTGCCAGCAGCGTAAGCTCAGGGAGGAATTCACCCCTCCACTTT. It translates to CASSVSSGRNSPLHF.

The chain couples TRBV7-2 to TRBJ2-2; D is ambiguous. V dropped 2 bases and J dropped 2 bases, with 6 bases sitting between them. Germline-derived CDR1 and CDR2 are SGHTA and FQGNSA. The CDR3 spans 14 residues. In DNA form, the CDR3 reads TGTGCCAGCAGCTTAATAAAAAACACCGGGGAGCTGTTTTTT. It encodes CASSLIKNTGELFF.

The chain employs TRBV28 and TRBJ2-7; D is ambiguous. Germline lookup yields CDR1 MDHEN and CDR2 SYDVKM. The CDR3 sequence is 10 residues long. Trimming shortened V by 8 bases and J by 0 bases, and 2 bases separated the two germline ends. This CDR3 reads CASGSYEQYF. In DNA, the CDR3 is TGTGCCAGCGGCTCCTACGAGCAGTACTTC.

The V gene is TRBV27, the J gene TRBJ1-2, with D unclear. Germline loops: CDR1 MNHEY, CDR2 SMNVEV (reference sequence). The CDR3 has 13 residues. With 0 bases removed from V and 7 bases from J, the gap between germline ends came to 9 bases. CDR3 DNA sequence: TGTGCCAGCAGTTTATCCCGGGTGGCTGGCTACACCTTC. It encodes CASSLSRVAGYTF.

This chain joins TRBV5-4 and TRBJ2-3; 13 bases are a match to TRBD2. The CDR3 has 16 amino acids. The ends lost 4 bases at V and 5 bases at J; junction bases unmatched: 7. Germline V gene sequence: CDR1 SGHNT, CDR2 YYREEE (reference sequence). The CDR3 sequence is CASSTRTSGRGDTQYF. Written as DNA, the CDR3 is TGTGCCAGCAGCACCCGGACTAGCGGGAGAGGAGATACGCAGTATTTT.

The chain combines TRBV5-1 with TRBJ2-7, with 8 bases fitting TRBD2. This CDR3 comprises 17 residues. CDR1 and CDR2 from the germline V gene are SGHRS and YFSETQ. After removal of 1 base from V and 0 bases from J, the junction contained 9 bases not matched to a gene. The CDR3 DNA is TGCGCCAGCAGCTTGAGACCGGCGGGAGGTCTCTCCTACGAGCAGTACTTC. Its translation: CASSLRPAGGLSYEQYF.